Below are 8 T cell receptor beta chains sequenced from a single sample in a study of blood T cell repertoires in COVID-19. The table came from immunoSEQ multiplex PCR; TCRdb's copy has only in-frame clones and leaves some out. Found here are around 300,000 clones, roughly 90% of them singletons; the top ten hold under 2.5%. Sample: peripheral blood. These receptors all stem from a middle-aged man with acute or convalescent COVID-19.

This chain uses TRBV2 with TRBJ2-3, with 9 bases identical to TRBD1. In germline, CDR1 is SNHLY, CDR2 FYNNEI. CDR3 length equals 14 residues. J was trimmed by 2 bases and V by 9 bases; bases with no gene match: 6. CDR3 protein: CASGQGTPTDTQYF. The CDR3 bases are TGTGCCAGTGGACAGGGGACCCCCACAGATACGCAGTATTTT.

The chain couples TRBV6-5 to TRBJ1-2; D ambiguous. Germline loops: CDR1 MNHEY, CDR2 SVGAGI. The CDR3 runs to 13 residues. V was pared by 6 bases and J by 2 bases, with 10 bases between. The CDR3 DNA is TGTGCCAGCAGAGTAAACAGCAACTATGGCTACACCTTC. It specifies CASRVNSNYGYTF.

This chain uses TRBV27 with TRBJ1-6; 8 positions agree with TRBD1. CDR3 length: 15 residues. V gave up 6 bases and J gave up 3 bases; unmatched junction bases: 4. Germline V gene sequence: CDR1 MNHEY, CDR2 SMNVEV (reference sequence). This chain's CDR3 is CASSPGTGYNSPLHF. The DNA for the CDR3 is TGTGCCAGCAGCCCGGGGACAGGCTATAATTCACCCCTCCACTTT.

This clone has more than one count but fewer than ten. This chain joins TRBV7-3 and TRBJ2-3, with TRBD2 matching 11 bases. CDR3 size: 16 residues. V dropped 6 bases and J dropped 0; count of bases not matched to a gene: 5. Germline assignment: CDR1 SGHTA and CDR2 FQGTGA. The chain's CDR3 is CASRRTSGRSTDTQYF. CDR3 DNA: TGTGCCAGCAGGCGGACTAGCGGGCGTAGCACAGATACGCAGTATTTT.

The chain links TRBV15 to TRBJ2-3; 11 bases match TRBD2. This CDR3 region has 17 residues. With V trimmed by 4 bases and J by 7 bases, 13 bases remained unmatched. The V gene's germline CDR1 is LNHNV and CDR2 YYDKDF (reference sequence). The CDR3 DNA is TGTGCCACCAGCACTCTCGATGGTAGCGGGGGGGCGAATACGCAGTATTTT. This codes for CATSTLDGSGGANTQYF.

This chain connects TRBV5-1 to TRBJ2-5; 9 bases are a match to TRBD2. Germline loops: CDR1 SGHRS, CDR2 YFSETQ. The CDR3 totals 16 residues. J gave up 2 bases and V 4 bases, and 9 bases lay outside the gene matches. CDR3 loop: CASSLGGGGAQETQYF. CDR3 DNA: TGCGCCAGCAGCCTCGGAGGCGGGGGGGCACAAGAGACCCAGTACTTC.

V usage is TRBV29-1 and J usage is TRBJ1-2; TRBD1 agrees at 8 bases. The CDR3 consists of 18 residues. Germline assignment: CDR1 SQVTM and CDR2 ANQGSEA. The V and J ends lost 4 bases and 5 bases, in that order; junction bases with no gene match: 21. In nucleotides, the CDR3 is TGCAGCGTTGCCCCTCTTGCGCCCGGGGATCAGGGGGCATATGGCTACACCTTC. Translated: CSVAPLAPGDQGAYGYTF.

V usage is TRBV7-9 and J usage is TRBJ1-3; D might be TRBD1 (5 bases). V lost 5 bases to trimming and J lost 2 bases, with 10 bases between them. This CDR3 has 14 amino acids. Per the germline V gene, CDR1 is SEHNR and CDR2 is FQNEAQ (reference sequence). The DNA for the CDR3 is TGTGCCAGCAGCCGGACAACCCCTGGAAACACCATATATTTT. This encodes CASSRTTPGNTIYF.